This T cell receptor (beta chain) was found in a study of cytomegalovirus exposure and HLA in healthy donors. Notes on the study in general: Follow-up analysis seemed to connect common viral pathogens with several of the most significant clusters identified.

A note on this clone: Its antigen is not identified.

The CDR3 spans 13 residues. The germline CDR1 and CDR2 sequences are LNHDA and SQIVND (reference sequence). V was clipped by 6 bases and J by 5 bases; unmatched bases: 1. Researchers ran the PCR with 60 Vbeta and 13 Jbeta primers. Here immunoSEQ multiplex PCR was the method, and the copy in TCRdb shows in-frame clones only, minus some. This table holds approximately 100,000 clones. The sequence derives from a man between 45 and 60 years old in good health and CMV-seronegative. The chain carries TRBV19 and TRBJ2-3; TRBD1 matches 11 bases. The sequenced sample consisted of PBMCs. DNA of the CDR3: TGTGCCAGTAGGGACAGGGGGCGAGATACGCAGTATTTT. This translates into CASRDRGRDTQYF.